This TCR beta chain was profiled in a study of blood T cell repertoires in COVID-19. The CDR3 has 13 residues. Germline V gene sequence: CDR1 SGDLS, CDR2 YYNGEE. V lost 2 bases and J lost 6, with 12 bases in between. The table came from immunoSEQ multiplex PCR; TCRdb's copy has only in-frame clones and leaves some out. The data show over 150,000 clones, roughly 80% seen once. The chain recombines TRBV9 with TRBJ2-7, with D possibly TRBD2 on 5 matching bases. The specimen sequenced was PBMCs or T cells enriched from blood (not recorded which). This TCR was sampled from a woman between 55 and 75 years old who had recovered from COVID-19. CDR3 sequence: CASSVQTSAEQYF. In nucleotides, the CDR3 is TGTGCCAGCAGCGTCCAAACTAGTGCCGAGCAGTACTTC.